These 21 T cell receptor beta chains originate from one sample sequenced in a study of vaccination and CD4 T cells after COVID-19. These TCRs are of unknown antigen specificity. The Oncomine TCR Beta short-read assay generated sequence data from the DNA of cultured CD4+ T cells. One entry per CDR3 protein, called by TCRdb with MiXCR from the PCR reads. The sample has 5,000 to 6,000 distinct CDR3 sequences, 40% to 50% seen once. As to treatment: 10-day PBMC culture with coronavirus spike peptide pools or control peptides (ViraFEST assay). Sequencing was done on a sample of CD4+ T cells from blood, cultured in vitro. These receptors were obtained from a human donor who had recovered from COVID-19.

In its sample, this clonotype was seen once. V usage is TRBV19 and J usage is TRBJ1-6, with TRBD1 matching over 7 bases. This CDR3 comprises 14 residues. Germline values: CDR1 LNHDA, CDR2 SQIVND (reference sequence). Trimming at V came to 6 bases and at J to 11 bases, leaving 10 bases not matched to a gene. The CDR3 loop reads CASRADRVGPPLHF. In DNA form, the CDR3 reads TGTGCCAGTAGAGCCGACAGGGTAGGGCCACCCCTCCACTTT.

The chain combines TRBV7-9 with TRBJ1-2; the D gene is possibly TRBD1 (6 bases). With 6 bases removed from V and 3 bases from J, the gap between germline ends came to 14 bases. CDR1 and CDR2 from the germline V gene are SEHNR and FQNEAQ (reference sequence). The CDR3 consists of 14 residues. Here the CDR3 DNA reads TGTGCCAGCAGACAAGACAGGCAAGACTATGGCTACACCTTC. The encoded protein is CASRQDRQDYGYTF.

The V and J genes are TRBV5-1 and TRBJ1-1, with a tentative D call TRBD1 (6 bases). CDR1 SGHRS and CDR2 YFSETQ come from the germline V gene. CDR3 length: 19 residues. V lost 5 bases and J 5 bases, leaving 31 bases between the germline ends. The CDR3 DNA reads TGCGCCAGCAGGTCCCAATACAGGGTCGGGTGGGGTACGTGGACTGAAGCTTTCTTT. It yields the protein CASRSQYRVGWGTWTEAFF.

This chain links TRBV12-3 or TRBV12-4 with TRBJ1-1; D gene uncertain. This CDR3 is built from 12 residues. V lost 2 bases and J lost 7, with 8 bases in between. CDR3 region: CASSLRSLEAFF. CDR3 in DNA: TGTGCCAGCAGTTTAAGGTCTCTTGAAGCTTTCTTT.

This clonotype has a handful of counts. The V and J genes are TRBV6-1 and TRBJ1-2, with D maybe TRBD1 (6 bases). This CDR3 has 12 residues. Germline CDR1 MNHNS, CDR2 SASEGT. Trimming left V 6 bases short and J 2 bases short, with 7 bases between. CDR3 protein: CASSQGNYGYTF. For the CDR3, the DNA is TGTGCCAGCAGCCAGGGGAACTATGGCTACACCTTC.

CDR3 region: CASSQNRGNYEQYF. The CDR3 region has the DNA TGTGCCAGCAGCCAAAACCGGGGCAACTACGAGCAGTACTTC. The chain employs TRBV7-2 and TRBJ2-7, with D perhaps assigned TRBD1 or TRBD2 (5 bases each). The CDR3 totals 14 residues. V lost 5 bases, J lost 3 bases, and 14 bases lay in between. CDR1 and CDR2 (germline): SGHTA, FQGNSA.

V is TRBV20-1 and J is TRBJ1-1; D is possibly TRBD1 (6 bases). The CDR3 length is 14 residues. Germline lookup yields CDR1 DFQATT and CDR2 SNEGSKA (reference sequence). V shed 0 bases and J shed 4 bases, with 12 bases lying between them. CDR3 region: CSARDRRGATEAFF. The CDR3 region has the DNA TGCAGTGCTAGAGACAGGAGGGGGGCCACTGAAGCTTTCTTT.

This clonotype is judged medium-sized. This sequence joins TRBV11-3 and TRBJ2-5; 8 nucleotides match TRBD1. The V gene end was trimmed by 5 bases and the J gene end by 5 bases; junction bases not matched to a gene: 7. The CDR3 consists of 14 residues. Germline assignment: CDR1 SGHNT and CDR2 YENEEA. CDR3 region: CASSTYRDRETQYF. DNA of the CDR3: TGTGCCAGCAGCACCTACCGGGACAGGGAGACCCAGTACTTC.

In regard to this clonotype: Because the CDR3's place on the DNA is in doubt, the DNA is left out and the CDR3 is given as listed by TCRdb. V usage is TRBV7-5 and J usage is TRBJ1-5. TRBV7-5 is a documented pseudogene. The CDR3 is 20 amino acids long, termini counted. The CDR3 loop reads CISVPDSSGDSGWSNQPQHF.

There are a few counts of this clonotype. This rearrangement joins TRBV5-5 to TRBJ1-6; 9 bases are a match to TRBD1. CDR1 is SGHKS, CDR2 YYEKEE, per germline (reference sequence). Trimming removed 5 bases from V and 7 bases from J; junction bases left unmatched: 10. The CDR3 loop spans 16 amino acids. The CDR3 here is CASSSQQGARNSPLHF. The DNA of the CDR3 is TGTGCCAGCAGTTCACAACAGGGGGCTAGGAATTCACCCCTCCACTTT.

This clonotype has more than one count but fewer than ten. The chain links TRBV6-1 to TRBJ1-1; 8 bases are a match to TRBD1. Germline CDR1 MNHNS, CDR2 SASEGT. The CDR3 spans 13 residues. V lost 6 bases, J lost 4 bases, and 4 bases stayed unmatched. For the CDR3, the DNA is TGTGCCAGCAGGGACAGGGAGGGCACTGAAGCTTTCTTT. It specifies CASRDREGTEAFF.

The chain uses TRBV10-3 and TRBJ1-5; D unresolved. V was clipped by 8 bases and J by 4 bases, with 12 bases between them. The CDR3 runs to 13 residues. Germline CDR1 is ENHRY and CDR2 is SYGVKD. Written as DNA, the CDR3 is TGTGCCATCTCCGGCACAGTTAATCAGCCCCAGCATTTT. Translating gives CAISGTVNQPQHF.

This clonotype was seen only a few times. The genes are TRBV6-1 and TRBJ2-3, with 9 nucleotides matching TRBD1. This CDR3 has 16 residues. CDR1 and CDR2 (germline): MNHNS, SASEGT. Germline trimming cut 6 bases from V and 0 bases from J; bases unmatched to any gene: 7. CDR3 DNA sequence: TGTGCCAGCAGCCGGGGGACAGGGCGAAGCACAGATACGCAGTATTTT. Translated: CASSRGTGRSTDTQYF.

The table lists this clonotype with a few counts. The chain links TRBV20-1 to TRBJ2-7; 9 bases are a match to TRBD2. Trimming at V came to 1 base and at J to 1 base, leaving 2 bases not matched to a gene. The CDR3 is 14 amino acids. Germline CDR1 and CDR2: DFQATT and SNEGSKA (reference sequence). Written as DNA, the CDR3 is TGCAGTGCTAGAGGACTAGCGGTTTCCTACGAGCAGTACTTC. Protein product: CSARGLAVSYEQYF.

The chain couples TRBV5-1 to TRBJ2-3, with D perhaps TRBD2 (6 bases). This CDR3 region has 15 residues. Germline CDR1 and CDR2: SGHRS and YFSETQ. Trimming took off 3 bases at V and 2 bases at J, with 13 bases between the two ends. CDR3 sequence (DNA): TGCGCCAGCAGCTCCAGTACGGGAGCCACAGATACGCAGTATTTT. Translated: CASSSSTGATDTQYF.

This clonotype was counted a single time. Its ends do not fully match the called genes, so a read error is possible. CDR3 loop: CSAKKLAIYNEQFF. CDR3 sequence (DNA): TGCAGCGCTAAAAAACTAGCGATTTACAATGAGCAGTTCTTC. V is TRBV20-1 and J is TRBJ2-1, with 7 bases fitting TRBD2. The CDR3 length is 14 residues. Germline V gene sequence: CDR1 DFQATT, CDR2 SNEGSKA (reference sequence).

V is TRBV20-1 and J is TRBJ2-3; D unresolved. CDR3 length: 13 amino acids. Germline V lookup: CDR1 DFQATT, CDR2 SNEGSKA (reference sequence). V was clipped by 0 bases and J by 4 bases, with 8 bases between them. Here the CDR3 DNA reads TGCAGTGCTAGAGATAATAATGCAGATACGCAGTATTTT. It is translated as CSARDNNADTQYF.

This clonotype has a handful of counts. V and J are TRBV5-1 and TRBJ2-5; 11 nucleotides align to TRBD2. With 0 bases clipped from V and 2 bases from J, the junction kept 9 bases outside the gene matches. The CDR3 covers 18 residues. From germline, CDR1 is SGHRS and CDR2 YFSETQ. The CDR3 spells CASSLAPSGGIIQETQYF. Written as DNA, the CDR3 is TGCGCCAGCAGCTTGGCTCCTAGCGGGGGGATTATTCAAGAGACCCAGTACTTC.

V usage is TRBV18 and J usage is TRBJ2-2, with 9 bases lining up with TRBD1. With 0 bases clipped from V and 5 bases from J, the junction kept 7 bases outside the gene matches. Germline V gene sequence: CDR1 KGHSH, CDR2 LQKENI. The CDR3 is made up of 17 amino acids. CDR3 nucleotide sequence: TGTGCCAGCTCACCACCTCTAACAGGGGGCCTAACCGGGGAGCTGTTTTTT. Its protein is CASSPPLTGGLTGELFF.

This clonotype turned up a few times. The V call is TRBV7-9, the J call TRBJ1-2; TRBD1 is a possible D gene (6 bases). Trimming cost V 4 bases and J 1 base, with 13 bases left between them. The CDR3 is 15 amino acids. Per the germline V gene, CDR1 is SEHNR and CDR2 is FQNEAQ (reference sequence). The DNA of the CDR3 is TGTGCCAGCAGCTCACTTGGGGGGCGTAACTATGGCTACACCTTC. Protein: CASSSLGGRNYGYTF.

This clonotype was detected a few times. Here the CDR3 DNA reads TGTGCCAGCAGCTTAGGACAGGCCCCTTCACCCCTCCACTTT. This sequence encodes CASSLGQAPSPLHF. The gene calls are TRBV7-8 and TRBJ1-6; a possible D gene is TRBD1 (6 bases). Trimming left V 1 base short and J 9 bases short, with 10 bases between. The CDR3 length is 14 residues. Germline lookup yields CDR1 SGHVS and CDR2 FQNEAQ.